This T cell receptor (beta chain) derives from a study of blood T cell repertoires in COVID-19. Background on the study: Acute and convalescent COVID-19 specimens originated in the United States, Italy and Spain. Sample material is recorded as cDNA or gDNA derived from T cells, B-cell-depleted T cells, or PBMCs.

The method was immunoSEQ multiplex PCR; TCRdb's version includes in-frame clones alone and lacks a portion of them. Altogether around 200,000 clones are present, approximately 80% being singletons, with the ten largest covering roughly 7.1%. Trimming took 3 bases from V and 4 from J, leaving 16 bases between them. CDR1 and CDR2 from the germline V gene are MGHRA and YSYEKL. This CDR3 has 17 amino acids. The chain joins TRBV4-1 to TRBJ1-6; possible D gene TRBD1, 6 bases. The sequence was collected from a human donor in a cohort sampled during active COVID-19. The sequenced sample was peripheral blood. Here the CDR3 DNA reads TGCGCCAGCAGCCATGCCCCACCCAGGGGTTATAATTCACCCCTCCACTTT. It is translated as CASSHAPPRGYNSPLHF.